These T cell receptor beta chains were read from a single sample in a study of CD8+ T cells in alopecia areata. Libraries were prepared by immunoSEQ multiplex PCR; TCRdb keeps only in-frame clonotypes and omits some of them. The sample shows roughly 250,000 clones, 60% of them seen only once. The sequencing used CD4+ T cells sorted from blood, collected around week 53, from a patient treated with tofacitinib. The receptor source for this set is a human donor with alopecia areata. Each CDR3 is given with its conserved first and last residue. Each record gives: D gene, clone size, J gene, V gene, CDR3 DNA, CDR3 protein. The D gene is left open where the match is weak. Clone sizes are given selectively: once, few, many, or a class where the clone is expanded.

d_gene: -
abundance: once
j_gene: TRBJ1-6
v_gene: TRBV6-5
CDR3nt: TGTGCCAGCAGTTACGGGAATTCACCCCTCCACTTT
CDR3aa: CASSYGNSPLHF

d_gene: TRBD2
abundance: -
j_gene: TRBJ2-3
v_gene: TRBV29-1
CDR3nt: TGCAGCGTTGGTCGGCGCGGTAGCGGGGGCGCAAATACGCAGTATTTT
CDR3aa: CSVGRRGSGGANTQYF

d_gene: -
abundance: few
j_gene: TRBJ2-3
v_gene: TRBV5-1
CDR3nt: TGCGCCAGCAGCTTGGGGGACACCGTCACAGATACGCAGTATTTT
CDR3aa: CASSLGDTVTDTQYF

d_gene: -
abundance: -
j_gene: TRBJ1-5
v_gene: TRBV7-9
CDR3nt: TGTGCCAGCAGCCCACACGGGAGTTTCAAACAGCCCCAGCATTTT
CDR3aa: CASSPHGSFKQPQHF

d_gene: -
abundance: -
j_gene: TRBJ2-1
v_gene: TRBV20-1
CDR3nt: TGCAGTGCTAGGGTCACCCTTGAGCAGTTCTTC
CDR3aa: CSARVTLEQFF

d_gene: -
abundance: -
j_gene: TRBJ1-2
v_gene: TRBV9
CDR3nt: TGTGCCAGCAGCGCCGACAGCTACTATGGCTACACCTTC
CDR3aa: CASSADSYYGYTF

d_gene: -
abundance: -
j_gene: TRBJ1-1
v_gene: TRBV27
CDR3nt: TGTGCCAGCAGTCAAAGGGGGGTTACTGAAGCTTTCTTT
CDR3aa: CASSQRGVTEAFF

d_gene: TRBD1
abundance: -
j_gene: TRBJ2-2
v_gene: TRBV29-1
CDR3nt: TGCAGCGTTGACGGGGGCAGGGGGCTCACCGGGGAGCTGTTTTTT
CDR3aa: CSVDGGRGLTGELFF

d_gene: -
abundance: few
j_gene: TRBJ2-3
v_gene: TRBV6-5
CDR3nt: TGTGCCAGCAGTTACTCGGGCGGACCCACAGATACGCAGTATTTT
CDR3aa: CASSYSGGPTDTQYF

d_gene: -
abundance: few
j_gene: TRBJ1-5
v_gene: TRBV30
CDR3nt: TGTGCCTGGAGACTAACCCCATACAATCAGCCCCAGCATTTT
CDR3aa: CAWRLTPYNQPQHF

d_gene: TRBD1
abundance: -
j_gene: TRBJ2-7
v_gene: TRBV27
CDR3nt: TGTGCCAGCAGTCGACAGGGGGCGAGCTCCTACGAGCAGTACTTC
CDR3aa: CASSRQGASSYEQYF

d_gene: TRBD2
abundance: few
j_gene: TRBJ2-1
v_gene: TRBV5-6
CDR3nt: TGTGCCACCGGCGGGGGACTAGCACGAGAGCAGTTCTTC
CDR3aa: CATGGGLAREQFF

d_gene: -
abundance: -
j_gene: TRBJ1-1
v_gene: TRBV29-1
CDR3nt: TGCAGCGCACAAGCGGGGGGCACTGAAGCTTTCTTT
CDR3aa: CSAQAGGTEAFF

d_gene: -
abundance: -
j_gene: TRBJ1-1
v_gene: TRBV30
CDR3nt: TGTGCCTGGAGTGCAACCACTGAAGCTTTCTTT
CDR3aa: CAWSATTEAFF

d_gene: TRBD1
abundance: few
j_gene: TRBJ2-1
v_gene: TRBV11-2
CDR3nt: TGTGCCAGCACCCAACAACCGGGACAGGGGGCTAATGAGCAGTTCTTC
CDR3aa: CASTQQPGQGANEQFF

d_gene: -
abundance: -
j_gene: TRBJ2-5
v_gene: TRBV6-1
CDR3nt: TGTGCCAGCAGTGAAGTTCGAGAGACCCAGTACTTC
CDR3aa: CASSEVRETQYF

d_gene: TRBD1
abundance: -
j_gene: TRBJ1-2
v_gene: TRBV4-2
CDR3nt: TGTGCCAGCAGCCAAGGGGACAGGGAAAGCTACACCTTC
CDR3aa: CASSQGDRESYTF

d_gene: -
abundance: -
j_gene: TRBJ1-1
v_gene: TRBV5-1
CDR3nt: TGCGCCAGCACCCAACTCGGGGGGAACACTGAAGCTTTCTTT
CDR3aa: CASTQLGGNTEAFF

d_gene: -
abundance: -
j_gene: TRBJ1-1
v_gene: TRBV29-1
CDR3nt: TGCAGCGTTGGTGTAGGGGGGAACACTGAAGCTTTCTTT
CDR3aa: CSVGVGGNTEAFF

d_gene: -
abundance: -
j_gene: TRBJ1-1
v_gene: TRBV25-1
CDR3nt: TGTGCCAGCCGGGGCCGGGACGGTGAAGCTTTCTTT
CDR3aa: CASRGRDGEAFF

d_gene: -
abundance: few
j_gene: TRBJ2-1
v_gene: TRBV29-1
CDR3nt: TGCAGCGGGCGACAGAATGAGCAGTTCTTC
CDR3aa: CSGRQNEQFF

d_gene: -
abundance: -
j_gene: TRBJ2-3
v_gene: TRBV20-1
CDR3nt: TGCAGTGCTCCCCCATTGGATACGCAGTATTTT
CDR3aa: CSAPPLDTQYF

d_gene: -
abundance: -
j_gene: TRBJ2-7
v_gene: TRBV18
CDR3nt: TGTGCCAGCTCCCAATTAGATGCGAACGAGCAGTACTTC
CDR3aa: CASSQLDANEQYF

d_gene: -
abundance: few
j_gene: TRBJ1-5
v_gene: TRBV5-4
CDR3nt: TGTGCCAGCAGCTTTGCAGGGAATCAGCCCCAGCATTTT
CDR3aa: CASSFAGNQPQHF